A selection of T cell receptor beta chains follows, all from one sample in a study of identical twins' blood T cells. TCRdb re-derived calls from the 5' RACE reads in MiXCR, one entry per CDR3 protein. The sample has a few hundred thousand distinct CDR3 sequences, roughly 30% seen once. Source material: PBMCs. These receptors were obtained from a woman aged 18 to 55 in good health. CDR3s include the opening cysteine and the closing phenylalanine or tryptophan. Each record gives: D gene, CDR3 length, clone size, V gene, J gene, CDR3 DNA, CDR3 protein. The D gene is left open where the match is weak. Only some rows state a clone size, as once, few, many or a class for expanded clones.

>.|11|.|TRBV6-5|TRBJ2-1
TGTGCCAGCAGTTACGGGTGTGAGCAGTTCTTC
CASSYGCEQFF
>TRBD2|17|many|TRBV12-3/TRBV12-4|TRBJ2-1
TGTGCCAGCAGCGAAGGACTAGCGGGGGGCTCCTACAATGAGCAGTTCTTC
CASSEGLAGGSYNEQFF
>.|12|few|TRBV7-9|TRBJ2-5
TGTGCCAGCAGGTCGTCCGAGGAGACCCAGTACTTC
CASRSSEETQYF
>.|19|few|TRBV7-6|TRBJ2-1
TGTGCCAGCAGCTTCTCTTCCGCGGTTGAAAGCCGCAATCCCGGTGAGCAGTTCTTC
CASSFSSAVESRNPGEQFF
>.|15|few|TRBV7-9|TRBJ1-2
TGTGCCAGCAGCTTAATCCAGGGCCAAGACTATGGCTACACCTTC
CASSLIQGQDYGYTF
>.|15|.|TRBV7-8|TRBJ1-4
TGTGCCAGCAGTTCCGAAGGGTATTCGAACGAAAAACTGTTTTTT
CASSSEGYSNEKLFF
>.|11|.|TRBV2|TRBJ1-5
TGTGCCAGCGGAGGCTATCAGCCCCAGCATTTT
CASGGYQPQHF
>.|14|few|TRBV18|TRBJ1-6
TGTGCCAGCGGAGAAAGCTCCTATAATTCACCCCTCCACTTT
CASGESSYNSPLHF
>.|17|few|TRBV9|TRBJ2-3
TGTGCCAGCAGCGTTACCGGAGCGGTACTCAGCACAGATACGCAGTATTTT
CASSVTGAVLSTDTQYF
>.|16|.|TRBV6-1|TRBJ2-3
TGTGCCAGCACCAAACGGTTTTTTTCCAACACAGATACGCAGTATTTT
CASTKRFFSNTDTQYF
>TRBD1|12|.|TRBV29-1|TRBJ2-1
TGCAGCGTTTTCGGGACAGGGAATGAGCAGTTCTTC
CSVFGTGNEQFF
>.|15|.|TRBV12-3/TRBV12-4|TRBJ1-5
TGTGCCAGCAGCTCGGACGGGGATAGCAATCAGCCCCAGCATTTT
CASSSDGDSNQPQHF
>.|12|few|TRBV25-1|TRBJ1-2
TGTGCCAGCAGTGATAGGTGGAATGGCTACACCTTC
CASSDRWNGYTF
>TRBD1|13|many|TRBV18|TRBJ1-1
TGTGCCAGCTCCATTACGGACAGGGTATTTGCTTTCTTT
CASSITDRVFAFF
>TRBD2|13|few|TRBV5-1|TRBJ2-1
TGCGCCAGCAGCCGGACTAGCGTCGATGAGCAGTTCTTC
CASSRTSVDEQFF
>.|14|.|TRBV11-2|TRBJ2-2
TGTGCCAGCGCTGAAGGGAAAGGAGCCGGGGAGCTGTTTTTT
CASAEGKGAGELFF
>.|16|few|TRBV7-2|TRBJ2-7
TGTGCCAGCAGCTTAAGGGTCGTGACACAGGACTACGAGCAGTACTTC
CASSLRVVTQDYEQYF
>.|11|many|TRBV20-1|TRBJ2-1
TGCAGTGCTAGAACCATAAATGAGCAGTTCTTC
CSARTINEQFF
>.|14|many|TRBV5-1|TRBJ1-1
TGCGCCAGCAGCTTGGGGGTCCAAGGGAGGAAAGCTTTCTTT
CASSLGVQGRKAFF
>.|14|.|TRBV2|TRBJ2-5
TGTGCCAGCCTCGGGGCGGCGTACCAAGAGACCCAGTACTTC
CASLGAAYQETQYF
>.|14|.|TRBV5-1|TRBJ2-7
TGCGCCAGCAGCCTGACAGGGACTGGCTCCGAGCAGTACTTC
CASSLTGTGSEQYF
>.|13|few|TRBV29-1|TRBJ1-2
TGCAGCGTTGAAAAGGTGACAGGCAGGAGCTACGCCTTC
CSVEKVTGRSYAF
>TRBD1|15|few|TRBV29-1|TRBJ1-2
TGCAGCGTTGTCCCCGGACAGGGACCGAACTATGGCTACACCTTC
CSVVPGQGPNYGYTF
>TRBD2|13|.|TRBV5-1|TRBJ2-4
TGCGCCAGCAGCCGGGGGGACAAAAACATTCAGTACTTC
CASSRGDKNIQYF
>.|15|.|TRBV30|TRBJ2-3
.
CAWRTFGAGADTQYF
>.|13|.|TRBV6-2/TRBV6-3|TRBJ2-5
TGTGCCAGCAGCCGACAGAGGCAAGAGACCCAGTACTTC
CASSRQRQETQYF
>TRBD1|13|many|TRBV5-1|TRBJ1-1
TGCGCCAGCCGACAGGGGATTGGCACTGAAGCTTTCTTT
CASRQGIGTEAFF
>.|14|once|TRBV12-5|TRBJ2-1
TGTGCTAGTGGAACCGGCAGGGCCCACAATGAGCAGTTCTTC
CASGTGRAHNEQFF
>TRBD1|14|few|TRBV20-1|TRBJ1-1
TGCAGTGCTATTAGAGGACAGGGGAACACTGAAGCTTTCTTT
CSAIRGQGNTEAFF
>.|14|few|TRBV28|TRBJ1-1
TGTGCCAGCAGTTTGGGAGCAATGAACACTGAAGCTTTCTTT
CASSLGAMNTEAFF
>TRBD1|15|many|TRBV4-2|TRBJ2-2
TGTGCCAGCAGAATGGGACAGACGAACACCGGGGAGCTGTTTTTT
CASRMGQTNTGELFF
>.|17|few|TRBV7-2|TRBJ2-1
TGTGCCAGCAGCCGATACAGCGGCCCGATCTCCTACAATGAGCAGTTCTTC
CASSRYSGPISYNEQFF
>.|11|.|TRBV20-1|TRBJ2-1
TGCAGTGCTAAGGGAGCTAATGAGCAGTTCTTC
CSAKGANEQFF
>.|14|few|TRBV27|TRBJ1-2
TGTGCCAGCAGTTTATCGGCCTCACACTATGGCTACACCTTC
CASSLSASHYGYTF
>.|14|.|TRBV19|TRBJ1-4
TGTGCCAGTAGTGTAGGCAGAAGATCTGAAAAACTGTTTTTT
CASSVGRRSEKLFF
>.|14|.|TRBV7-9|TRBJ2-7
TGTGCCAGCAGCTTAGTAGCTACGGCCTCCGAGCAGTACTTC
CASSLVATASEQYF
>.|12|.|TRBV14|TRBJ1-1
TGTGCCAGCGGGGGGCTGAACACTGAAGCTTTCTTT
CASGGLNTEAFF
>.|14|many|TRBV20-1|TRBJ2-1
TGCAGTGCTAGAGAGGGCTACCCCTACAATGAGCAGTTCTTC
CSAREGYPYNEQFF
>.|15|.|TRBV2|TRBJ2-1
TGTGCCAGCAGAAAGTCGGGGGTCTACTACAATGAGCAGTTCTTC
CASRKSGVYYNEQFF
>TRBD1|13|.|TRBV10-3|TRBJ1-5
TGTGCCATGAGCCGGGACAGTGATCAGCCCCAGCATTTT
CAMSRDSDQPQHF
>.|13|many|TRBV2|TRBJ1-1
TGTGCCAGCAGCGGAGGGCCAGGGACTGAAGCTTTCTTT
CASSGGPGTEAFF
>TRBD1|14|.|TRBV12-3/TRBV12-4|TRBJ1-1
TGTGCCAGCAGATGGGGACAGCAGAACACTGAAGCTTTCTTT
CASRWGQQNTEAFF
>.|15|.|TRBV6-1|TRBJ1-5
TGTGCCAGCAGTCCCTTCGACAGCTTCAATCAGCCCCAGCATTTT
CASSPFDSFNQPQHF
>TRBD1|14|.|TRBV20-1|TRBJ1-2
TGCAGTGCTGTAGACAGGGGAATCGACGGAGGCTACACCTTC
CSAVDRGIDGGYTF
>.|18|.|TRBV21-1|TRBJ1-4
TGTGCCAGCAGCACGTACTCAACAGGGGATTGGGAGGATGAAAAACTGTTTTTT
CASSTYSTGDWEDEKLFF
>TRBD1|15|few|TRBV20-1|TRBJ1-2
TGCAGTGCTTCTCAACACGGACAGGGCCTCTATGGCTACACCTTC
CSASQHGQGLYGYTF
>TRBD1|13|many|TRBV6-5|TRBJ1-2
TGTGCCAGCACCTACGACAGGGAATTTGGCTACACCTTC
CASTYDREFGYTF
>.|12|.|TRBV12-3/TRBV12-4|TRBJ1-1
TGTGCCAGCAGTTTACTCTCATATGAAGCTTCCTTT
CASSLLSYEASF
>TRBD1|15|many|TRBV7-9|TRBJ1-1
TGTGCCAGCAGCTTATTGGGACAGGGTGGCACTGAAGCTTTCTTT
CASSLLGQGGTEAFF
>TRBD2|15|few|TRBV19|TRBJ2-1
TGTGCCAGTAGAATCGGGACTGGCGGGAGAAATGAGCAGTTCTTC
CASRIGTGGRNEQFF
>.|13|many|TRBV12-3/TRBV12-4|TRBJ1-1
TGTGCCAGCAGTTTTGGGATAAACACTGAAGCTTTCTTT
CASSFGINTEAFF
>.|13|.|TRBV11-3|TRBJ1-1
TGTGCCAGCAGCTTTGAGGGCTACACTGAAGCTTTCTTT
CASSFEGYTEAFF
>.|14|few|TRBV20-1|TRBJ1-2
TGCAGTGCTGGCGAGTCAGGGACCTACTATGGCTACACCTTC
CSAGESGTYYGYTF
>.|14|.|TRBV3-1|TRBJ1-1
TGTGCCAGCAGCCAAGATCTGGGCGGCCGCGTAGCTTTCTTT
CASSQDLGGRVAFF
>TRBD2|14|many|TRBV5-1|TRBJ2-5
TGCGCCAGCAGCCCTAGCGGGACTGAAGAGACCCAGTACTTC
CASSPSGTEETQYF